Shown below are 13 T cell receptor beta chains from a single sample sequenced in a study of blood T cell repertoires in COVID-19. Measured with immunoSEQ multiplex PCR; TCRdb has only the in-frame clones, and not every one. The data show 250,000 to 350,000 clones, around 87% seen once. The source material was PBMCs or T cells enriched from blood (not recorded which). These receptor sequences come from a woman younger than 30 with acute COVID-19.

CDR3 loop: CASSPPGQTYGYTF. In DNA form, the CDR3 reads TGTGCCAGCAGCCCCCCGGGACAGACCTATGGCTACACCTTC. The chain is built from TRBV11-2 and TRBJ1-2; 7 bases map to TRBD1. This CDR3 region has 14 residues. The germline CDR1 and CDR2 sequences are SGHAT and FQNNGV. V lost 5 bases and J lost 4; bases outside the gene matches: 7.

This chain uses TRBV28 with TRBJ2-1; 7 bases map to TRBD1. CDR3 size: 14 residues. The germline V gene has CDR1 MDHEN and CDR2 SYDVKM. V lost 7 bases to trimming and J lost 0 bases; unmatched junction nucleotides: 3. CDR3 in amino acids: CASKTGSSYNEQFF. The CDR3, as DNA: TGTGCCAGCAAGACAGGGAGCTCCTACAATGAGCAGTTCTTC.

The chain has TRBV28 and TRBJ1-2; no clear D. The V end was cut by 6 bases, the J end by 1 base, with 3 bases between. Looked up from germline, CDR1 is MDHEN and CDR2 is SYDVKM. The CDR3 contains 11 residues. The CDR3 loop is CASSGNYGYTF. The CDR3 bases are TGTGCCAGCAGCGGTAACTATGGCTACACCTTC.

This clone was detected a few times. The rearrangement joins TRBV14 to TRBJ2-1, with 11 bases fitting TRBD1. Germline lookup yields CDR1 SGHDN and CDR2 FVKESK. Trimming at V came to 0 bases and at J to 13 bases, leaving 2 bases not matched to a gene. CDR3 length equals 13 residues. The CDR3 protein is CASSQEDRGRQFF. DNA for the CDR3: TGTGCCAGCAGCCAAGAGGACAGGGGGCGTCAGTTCTTC.

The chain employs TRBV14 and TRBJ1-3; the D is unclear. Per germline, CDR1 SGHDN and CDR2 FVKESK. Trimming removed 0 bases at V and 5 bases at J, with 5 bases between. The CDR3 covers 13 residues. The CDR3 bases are TGTGCCAGCAGCCAAGAGGCCCGAAACACCATATATTTT. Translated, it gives CASSQEARNTIYF.

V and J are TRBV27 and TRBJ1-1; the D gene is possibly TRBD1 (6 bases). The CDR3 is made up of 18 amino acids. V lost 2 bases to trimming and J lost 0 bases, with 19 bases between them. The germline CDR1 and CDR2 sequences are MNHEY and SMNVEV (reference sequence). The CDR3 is CASSLRGGVLIMNTEAFF. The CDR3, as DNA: TGTGCCAGCAGTTTAAGGGGGGGGGTCCTAATCATGAACACTGAAGCTTTCTTT.

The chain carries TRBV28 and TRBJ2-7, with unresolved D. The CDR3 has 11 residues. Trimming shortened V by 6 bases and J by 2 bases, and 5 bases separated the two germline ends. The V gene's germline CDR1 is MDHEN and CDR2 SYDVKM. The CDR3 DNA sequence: TGTGCCAGCAGCATTCCCTACGAGCAGTACTTC. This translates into CASSIPYEQYF.

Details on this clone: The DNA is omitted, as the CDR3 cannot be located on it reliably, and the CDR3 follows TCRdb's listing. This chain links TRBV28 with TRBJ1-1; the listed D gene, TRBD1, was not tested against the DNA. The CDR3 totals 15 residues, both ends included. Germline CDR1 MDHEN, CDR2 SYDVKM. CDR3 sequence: CASILGHFMNTEAFF.

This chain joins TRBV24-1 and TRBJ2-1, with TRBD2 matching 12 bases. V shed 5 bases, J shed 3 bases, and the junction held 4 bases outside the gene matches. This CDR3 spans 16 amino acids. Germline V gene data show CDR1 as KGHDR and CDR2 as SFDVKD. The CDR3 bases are TGTGCCACCAGTGTAAGGGGACTAGCGGGCTACAATGAGCAGTTCTTC. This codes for CATSVRGLAGYNEQFF.

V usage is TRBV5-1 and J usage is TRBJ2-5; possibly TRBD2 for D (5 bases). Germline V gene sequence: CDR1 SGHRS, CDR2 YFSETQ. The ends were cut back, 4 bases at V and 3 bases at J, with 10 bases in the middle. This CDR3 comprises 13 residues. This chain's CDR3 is CASSEKREETQYF. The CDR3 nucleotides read TGCGCCAGCAGCGAAAAGAGGGAAGAGACCCAGTACTTC.

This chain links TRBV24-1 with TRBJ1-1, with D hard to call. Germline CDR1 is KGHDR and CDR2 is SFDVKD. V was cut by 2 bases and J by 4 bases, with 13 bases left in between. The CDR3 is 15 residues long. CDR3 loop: CATSDSGGVGTEAFF. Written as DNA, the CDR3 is TGTGCCACCAGTGATTCGGGTGGCGTGGGCACTGAAGCTTTCTTT.

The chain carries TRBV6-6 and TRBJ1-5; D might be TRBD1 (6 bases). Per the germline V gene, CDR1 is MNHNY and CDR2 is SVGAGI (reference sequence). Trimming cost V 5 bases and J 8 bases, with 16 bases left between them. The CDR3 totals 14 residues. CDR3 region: CASSHRVEAEPQHF. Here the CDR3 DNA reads TGTGCCAGCAGTCACAGGGTGGAAGCGGAGCCCCAGCATTTT.

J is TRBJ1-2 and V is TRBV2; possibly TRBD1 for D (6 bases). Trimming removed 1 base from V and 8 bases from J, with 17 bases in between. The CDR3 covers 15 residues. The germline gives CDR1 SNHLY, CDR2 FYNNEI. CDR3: CASSEEGGQIGGYTF. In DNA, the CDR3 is TGTGCCAGCAGTGAAGAGGGGGGGCAAATCGGAGGCTACACCTTC. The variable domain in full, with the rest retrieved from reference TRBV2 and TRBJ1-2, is EPEVTQTPSHQVTQMGQEVILRCVPISNHLYFYWYRQILGQKVEFLVSFYNNEISEKSEIFDDQFSVERPDGSNFTLKIRSTKLEDSAMYFCASSEEGGQIGGYTFGSGTRLTVV.